The 17 T cell receptor beta chains reported below all come from one sample, sequenced in a study of response to subunit inactivated influenza vaccine. Each CDR3 protein gets one entry after TCRdb re-called the RT-PCR reads with MiXCR. The sample consists of about 520,000 distinct CDR3 sequences, 7.2% of them appearing once. This specimen consisted of PBMCs from blood, obtained 23 to 25 months after vaccination. The source is a man between 50 and 75 years old who received an inactivated influenza vaccine.

This clonotype was counted at least ten times. One end of the junction fails to match germline, which may point to a read error. This rearrangement joins TRBV5-1 to TRBJ2-7; possible D gene TRBD2, 5 bases. The CDR3 sequence is 14 residues long. CDR1 and CDR2 (germline): SGHRS, YFSETQ. For the CDR3, the DNA is TGTGCCAGCAGTTTAGATCCGGGATCCTACGAGCAGTACTTC. As protein: CASSLDPGSYEQYF.

The rearrangement uses TRBV4-3 and TRBJ1-3; D may be TRBD1 (5 bases). Between the trimmed V and J ends, which lost 0 bases and 3 bases, there was a span of 9 bases. The CDR3 has 15 residues. The germline gives CDR1 LGHNA, CDR2 YSLEER. CDR3 bases: TGCGCCAGCAGCCAAGATCAGGGCATTGGAAACACCATATATTTT. It encodes CASSQDQGIGNTIYF.

This clonotype was counted only a few times. The chain links TRBV5-1 to TRBJ2-2; D ambiguous. From germline, CDR1 is SGHRS and CDR2 YFSETQ. The CDR3 runs to 14 residues. Trimming removed 0 bases from V and 3 bases from J, with 6 bases in between. This CDR3 reads CASSLGSDTGELFF. The CDR3 DNA is TGCGCCAGCAGCTTGGGCTCAGACACCGGGGAGCTGTTTTTT.

This clonotype was seen a handful of times. The chain links TRBV20-1 to TRBJ2-2; D possibly corresponds to TRBD1 (6 bases). The V gene's germline CDR1 is DFQATT and CDR2 SNEGSKA (reference sequence). The CDR3 covers 14 residues. V dropped 3 bases and J dropped 6 bases, with 14 bases sitting between them. CDR3 bases: TGCAGTGCTAGTGTGTCGGCAGGGGCCGGGGAGCTGTTTTTT. The encoded protein is CSASVSAGAGELFF.

The chain is built from TRBV7-8 and TRBJ1-2; possibly TRBD1 for D (5 bases). The CDR3 contains 16 residues. The germline gives CDR1 SGHVS, CDR2 FQNEAQ. Trimming removed 1 base at V and 4 bases at J, with 16 bases between. The CDR3 sequence is CASSLGGQDGSYGYTF. CDR3 DNA sequence: TGTGCCAGCAGCTTAGGCGGACAAGACGGCTCCTATGGCTACACCTTC.

The rearrangement joins TRBV3-1 to TRBJ2-7; D might be TRBD1 (6 bases). This CDR3 contains 17 residues. Trimming took off 5 bases at V and 0 bases at J, with 20 bases between the two ends. Germline CDR1 is LGHDT and CDR2 is YNNKEL (reference sequence). The CDR3 DNA reads TGTGCCAGCAGCAAAAAGGGACACCCATCCAGCTCCTACGAGCAGTACTTC. Translation: CASSKKGHPSSSYEQYF.

This clonotype appeared a few times. The gene calls are TRBV5-1 and TRBJ2-7; D may be TRBD1 or TRBD2 (6 bases each). CDR3 length: 17 residues. V was clipped by 0 bases and J by 0 bases, with 16 bases between them. Germline CDR1 SGHRS, CDR2 YFSETQ. The CDR3 nucleotides read TGCGCCAGCAGCTTGGATATGACGGGGGCGGGCTCCTACGAGCAGTACTTC. Translating it yields CASSLDMTGAGSYEQYF.

This clonotype has more than one count but fewer than ten. CDR3 nucleotides: TGCAGTGCTCCGACTAGTGGGGGCACAGATACGCAGTATTTT. It yields the protein CSAPTSGGTDTQYF. The genes are TRBV20-1 and TRBJ2-3, with D perhaps matching TRBD2 (6 bases). In germline, CDR1 is DFQATT, CDR2 SNEGSKA (reference sequence). CDR3 length: 14 residues. Between the trimmed V and J ends, which lost 5 bases and 1 base, there was a span of 13 bases.

This clonotype was detected a few times. The CDR3 protein is CGPQNRGRQDTQYF. Written as DNA, the CDR3 is TGCGGGCCGCAAAACAGGGGGCGCCAAGATACGCAGTATTTT. The V and J genes are TRBV20-1 and TRBJ2-3, with 9 nucleotides matching TRBD1. The germline V gene encodes CDR1 DFQATT and CDR2 SNEGSKA (reference sequence). This CDR3 spans 14 amino acids.

This clonotype has a count of ten or more. J is TRBJ2-7 and V is TRBV18; D uncertain. Trimming took 3 bases from V and 0 from J, leaving 9 bases between them. The CDR3 consists of 14 residues. Germline lookup yields CDR1 KGHSH and CDR2 LQKENI. CDR3 sequence reads: CASSPQRSSYEQYF. CDR3 nucleotides: TGTGCCAGCTCACCTCAGAGGAGCTCCTACGAGCAGTACTTC.

The gene calls are TRBV5-1 and TRBJ2-5; D not resolved. Trimming stripped 6 bases from V and 5 bases from J, with 11 bases between. The germline V gene encodes CDR1 SGHRS and CDR2 YFSETQ. This CDR3 is 12 amino acids long. The CDR3 sequence is CASNPGAETQYF. CDR3 bases: TGCGCCAGCAACCCAGGAGCGGAGACCCAGTACTTC.

In its sample, this clonotype was seen many times. The chain uses TRBV14 and TRBJ2-3; 10 nucleotides line up with TRBD2. Trimming removed 6 bases from V and 5 bases from J; junction bases left unmatched: 14. CDR1 SGHDN and CDR2 FVKESK come from the germline V gene. The CDR3 totals 17 residues. In DNA, the CDR3 is TGTGCCAGCAGTGAAGTAGCGGGAGGCCGACGCGTAGATACGCAGTATTTT. It codes for CASSEVAGGRRVDTQYF.

The chain has TRBV6-1 and TRBJ2-3; D gene ambiguous. Germline CDR1 MNHNS, CDR2 SASEGT. The CDR3 consists of 15 residues. Trimming removed 6 bases from V and 0 bases from J, with 13 bases in between. The CDR3 DNA reads TGTGCCAGCAGCTCCGGATATTCGAGCACAGATACGCAGTATTTT. It specifies CASSSGYSSTDTQYF.

This clonotype has a count of ten or more. The J gene is TRBJ2-7, the V gene TRBV29-1; D unresolved. The germline gives CDR1 SQVTM, CDR2 ANQGSEA. Trimming removed 7 bases from V and 0 bases from J, with 7 bases in between. The CDR3 totals 11 residues. The CDR3 nucleotides read TGCAGCGCCCAGAGCTCCTACGAGCAGTACTTC. Its translation is CSAQSSYEQYF.

The CDR3 nucleotides read TGTGCCAGCAGCCTGGCCCCAGCGGGTGTCTACAATGAGCAGTTCTTC. Translating gives CASSLAPAGVYNEQFF. The V call is TRBV7-6, the J call TRBJ2-1; D perhaps matches TRBD2 (6 bases). Germline CDR1 and CDR2: SGHVS and FNYEAQ. Trimming removed 5 bases from V and 3 bases from J, with 17 bases in between. The CDR3 contains 16 residues.

This chain links TRBV18 with TRBJ2-1; no firm D call. Looked up from germline, CDR1 is KGHSH and CDR2 is LQKENI. This CDR3 is 14 amino acids long. The V end lost 9 bases, the J end lost 0 bases, and 12 bases lay between the germline ends. DNA for the CDR3: TGTGCCAGTTCTAAGCTTAGCTCCTACAATGAGCAGTTCTTC. Translated, it gives CASSKLSSYNEQFF. The complete variable domain, with remaining parts taken from reference TRBV18 and TRBJ2-1, reads NAGVMQNPRHLVRRRGQEARLRCSPMKGHSHVYWYRQLPEEGLKFMVYLQKENIIDESGMPKERFSAEFPKEGPSILRIQQVVRGDSAAYFCASSKLSSYNEQFFGPGTRLTVL.

This clonotype was counted ten times or more. The CDR3 DNA reads TGCGCCAGCAGCTGGGCGGCAGTACCAGCGAACACCGGGGAGCTGTTTTTT. It yields the protein CASSWAAVPANTGELFF. V and J are TRBV5-1 and TRBJ2-2; D not certain. V lost 3 bases and J 0 bases, leaving 15 bases between the germline ends. The germline gives CDR1 SGHRS, CDR2 YFSETQ. The length of the CDR3 is 17 residues.